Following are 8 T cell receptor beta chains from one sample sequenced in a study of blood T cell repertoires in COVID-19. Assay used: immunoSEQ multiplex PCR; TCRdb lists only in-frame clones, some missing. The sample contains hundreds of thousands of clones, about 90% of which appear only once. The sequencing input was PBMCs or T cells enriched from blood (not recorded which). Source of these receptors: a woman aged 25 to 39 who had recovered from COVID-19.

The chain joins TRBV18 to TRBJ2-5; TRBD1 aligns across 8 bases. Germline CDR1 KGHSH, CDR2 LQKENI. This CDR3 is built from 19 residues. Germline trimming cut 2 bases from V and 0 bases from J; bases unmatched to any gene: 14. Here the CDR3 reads CASSPYGQGKRRYQETQYF. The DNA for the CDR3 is TGTGCCAGCTCACCATACGGACAGGGCAAGCGCAGGTACCAAGAGACCCAGTACTTC.

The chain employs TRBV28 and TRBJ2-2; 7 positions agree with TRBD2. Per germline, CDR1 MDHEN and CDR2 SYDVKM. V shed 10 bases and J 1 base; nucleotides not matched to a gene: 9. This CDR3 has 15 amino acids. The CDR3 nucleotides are TGTGCCATCGGGGGGTGGCGGAAGAACACCGGGGAGCTGTTTTTT. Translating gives CAIGGWRKNTGELFF.

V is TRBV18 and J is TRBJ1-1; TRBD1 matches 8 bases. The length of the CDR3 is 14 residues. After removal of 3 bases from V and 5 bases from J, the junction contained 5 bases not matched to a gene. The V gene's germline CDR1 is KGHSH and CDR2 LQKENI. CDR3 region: CASSPETGVTEAFF. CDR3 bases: TGTGCCAGCTCACCGGAGACAGGGGTTACTGAAGCTTTCTTT. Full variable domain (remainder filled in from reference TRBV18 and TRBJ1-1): NAGVMQNPRHLVRRRGQEARLRCSPMKGHSHVYWYRQLPEEGLKFMVYLQKENIIDESGMPKERFSAEFPKEGPSILRIQQVVRGDSAAYFCASSPETGVTEAFFGQGTRLTVV.

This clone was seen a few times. CDR3 loop: CASSIGRDQPQHF. The CDR3, as DNA: TGTGCCAGTAGTATAGGGAGGGATCAGCCCCAGCATTTT. J is TRBJ1-5 and V is TRBV19; D remains unclear. This CDR3 is built from 13 residues. Germline V gene sequence: CDR1 LNHDA, CDR2 SQIVND (reference sequence). V was shortened by 1 base and J by 5 bases, with 6 bases between the two germline ends.

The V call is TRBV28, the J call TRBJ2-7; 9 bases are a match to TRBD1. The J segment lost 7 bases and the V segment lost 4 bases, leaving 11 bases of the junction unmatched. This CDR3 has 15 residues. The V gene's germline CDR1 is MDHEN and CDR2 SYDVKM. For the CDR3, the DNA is TGTGCCAGCAGTTCCCCGGGACAGGGTCTAAGGGAGCAGTACTTC. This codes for CASSSPGQGLREQYF.

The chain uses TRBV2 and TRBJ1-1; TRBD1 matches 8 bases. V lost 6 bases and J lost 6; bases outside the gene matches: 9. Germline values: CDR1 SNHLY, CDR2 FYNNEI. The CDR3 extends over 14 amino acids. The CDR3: CASSPRGRGAEAFF. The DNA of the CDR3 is TGTGCCAGCAGCCCCAGGGGGCGAGGGGCTGAAGCTTTCTTT.

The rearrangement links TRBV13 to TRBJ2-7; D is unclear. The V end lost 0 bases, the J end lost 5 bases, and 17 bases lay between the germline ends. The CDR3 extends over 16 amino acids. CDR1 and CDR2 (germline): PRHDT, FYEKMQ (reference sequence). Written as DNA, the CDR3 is TGTGCCAGCAGCTTAGGGATCACGGGTTATACCCACGAGCAGTACTTC. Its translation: CASSLGITGYTHEQYF.

CDR3 residues: CASSQAGGSSSPLHF. The CDR3 nucleotides read TGCGCCAGCAGCCAGGCCGGGGGATCAAGTTCACCCCTCCACTTT. V is TRBV4-1 and J is TRBJ1-6; D may be TRBD1 (5 bases). This CDR3 has 15 residues. V was trimmed by 3 bases and J by 9 bases, leaving 15 bases between them. Germline loops: CDR1 MGHRA, CDR2 YSYEKL.